The T cell receptor (beta chain) under discussion was sequenced for a study of early stage breast cancer tumors (TCRdb year 2017). For context, the study as a whole: Of the roughly 17 invasive breast tumors, some twelve were found to be estrogen receptor-positive, progesterone receptor-positive and HER2-negative. About 65% of the 12 ER+/PR+/HER2- tumors were invasive ductal carcinomas, while the other four were invasive lobular carcinomas. On average, each sample had 9.5 to 10-fold read coverage. Across all samples, 2,500,000 or so templates representing around 1 million unique clonotypes were detected.

A note on this clone: It has no known antigen specificity. No much larger clonotype is one base removed from it; base qualities were not supplied.

V and J lose 3 bases and 5 bases, and a span of 18 bases separates them. Counted from cysteine to phenylalanine, this CDR3 has 17 amino acids. Only the CDR3 portion is preserved as DNA: 51 bases, with reading frame beginning at the first base. CDR1 is given as SGDLS and CDR2 as YYNGEE, both from the germline V gene. Adjacent normal breast tissue was collected roughly 1.9-4 cm away from the tumor, rinsed in PBS and stored in prechilled RNAlater. Because normal breast tissue has high lipid content and low cell density, getting sufficient DNA from normal breast tissue often required about 95-330 mg of tissue. The study profiled bulk TCR beta-chain repertoires in matched peripheral blood, tumor and adjacent normal breast tissue taken from over 15 patients with early-stage breast cancer. Genomic DNA was extracted with the Qiagen AllPrep DNA/RNA Mini kit. General conclusions and limits of the study: Enriched TCRB sequences shared across patients were found to be mostly commonly generated sequences that were unlikely to play an important role in the tumor microenvironment. Analysis by tumor subtype was prevented by the small cohort size. Sequencing bulk genomic DNA from unsorted cells could not capture chain pairing or functional markers like CD4, CD8 and FOXP3. Approximately 2.5-fold higher T cell density and higher clonality were observed in tumors than in adjacent normal breast tissue. Repertoires from blood resembled normal breast more closely than tumor, and using blood as a reference for each tissue separated tumor from normal in about 90% of the 16 patients.

Every sample was amplified as two independent genomic DNA replicates, using 0.5 ug for blood and around 1.5 ug for tumor or normal breast. TCRB sequencing of genomic DNA was carried out with the ImmunoSeq Intro kit according to the manufacturer's instructions. For absolute quantification, the approximately 29-cycle multiplex PCR included proprietary primers along with spike-in control sequences. An 87-bp fragment spanning the CDR3 and flanking V and J genes was sequenced with single-end 150-bp reads. Seven samples, with two replicates for each sample, were multiplexed per lane of an Illumina MiSeq using version 3.0 chemistry. Turning to the authors' computational methods: Raw data were processed by the vendor's proprietary pipeline, with both replicates merged into one result per sample. Productive rearrangements sharing the V-gene family, CDR3 amino acid sequence and J-gene segment were defined as clonotypes. Clonality was calculated as 1 minus the normalized Shannon entropy (Pielou evenness) of TCRB abundances. To estimate T cell density, the total number of templates was divided by the input cell count, which was inferred from how much DNA went in. Total repertoire diversity and clonality were estimated with Recon using default parameters. A clonotype counted as tumor-enriched if its abundance in tumor exceeded 0.1% and was at least 32-fold higher than its abundance in normal breast. The clones in this table, taken by TCRdb from immuneACCESS, are in-frame only. Not every clone is retained; where verified, under half of the shortfall comes from an unresolved V gene, and the cause of the rest is unknown. For V, J and clone size, that table is used; D and trimming come from the DNA. Recorded for this sample are around 1,600 clones; roughly 83% of them occurred a single time. The ten largest make up around 8.1% of the sample.

Source material: normal breast tissue next to the tumor. The chain uses TRBV9 and TRBJ1-6; the best D guess is TRBD1, with 6 bases matching. The source of this sequence is a person aged 70 to 79 with breast cancer. In nucleotide form, the sequence is TGTGCCAGCAGCGCGGGGAGGGGGGGTACTCATAATTCACCCCTCCACTTT. This gives the protein CASSAGRGGTHNSPLHF.